The 15 T cell receptor beta chains listed next were all sequenced from one sample in a study of T cell responses to AZD1222 COVID-19 vaccine. This table comes from immunoSEQ multiplex PCR, and its TCRdb copy is limited to in-frame clones, with some not included. The data contain about 150,000 clones, roughly nine tenths of them seen just once; the ten biggest clones take up 1.5% to 2%. Sequenced material: peripheral blood, taken on day 0 of AZD1222 vaccination. Every receptor here comes from an adult in good health.

The chain carries TRBV7-2 and TRBJ1-1; D is unresolved. Trimming took 2 bases from V and 3 from J, leaving 7 bases between them. Per germline, CDR1 SGHTA and CDR2 FQGNSA. The CDR3 length is 13 residues. The CDR3 coding sequence is TGTGCCAGCAGCTTAAGCACTGACACTGAAGCTTTCTTT. Translation gives CASSLSTDTEAFF.

Concerning this clone: One junction end disagrees with the germline gene, perhaps due to a read error. The chain uses TRBV28 and TRBJ2-1; a possible D gene is TRBD2 (6 bases). This CDR3 spans 15 amino acids. Germline V gene lookup returns CDR1 MDHEN and CDR2 SYDVKM. This CDR3 is CASSTIRDSHNEQFF. The CDR3, as DNA: TGTGCCAGCAGTACGATCCGGGACTCCCACAATGAGCAGTTCTTC. Full variable domain (outside the CDR3, taken from reference TRBV28 and TRBJ2-1): DVKVTQSSRYLVKRTGEKVFLECVQDMDHENMFWYRQDPGLGLRLIYFSYDVKMKEKGDIPEGYSVSREKKERFSLILESASTNQTSMYLCASSTIRDSHNEQFFGPGTRLTVL.

The chain's CDR3 is CASSLSSVLNTEAFF. The CDR3, as DNA: TGTGCCAGCAGCTTATCTTCGGTCCTGAACACTGAAGCTTTCTTT. The rearrangement uses TRBV7-8 and TRBJ1-1; unclear D gene. V shed 2 bases and J shed 0 bases, with 10 bases lying between them. Germline CDR1 is SGHVS and CDR2 is FQNEAQ. The CDR3 is made up of 15 amino acids.

J is TRBJ1-1 and V is TRBV12-3 or TRBV12-4, with D possibly TRBD1 on 6 matching bases. Trimming took 3 bases from V and 4 from J, leaving 9 bases between them. The CDR3 loop spans 13 amino acids. The CDR3 protein is CASSFQGITEAFF. The CDR3 DNA reads as TGTGCCAGCAGTTTTCAGGGGATCACTGAAGCTTTCTTT.

This clone has just one count. The chain has TRBV3-1 (or the pseudogene TRBV3-2) and TRBJ1-2; 7 bases align to TRBD1. Trimming removed 0 bases from V and 6 bases from J; junction bases left unmatched: 7. Germline V lookup: CDR1 LGHDT, CDR2 YNNKEL (reference sequence). CDR3 length: 15 amino acids. CDR3: CASSQDLAGTDGYTF. For the CDR3, the DNA is TGTGCCAGCAGCCAAGATTTGGCGGGGACAGATGGCTACACCTTC.

V usage is TRBV12-3 or TRBV12-4 and J usage is TRBJ2-7; 9 nucleotides line up with TRBD2. With 7 bases clipped from V and 4 bases from J, the junction kept 5 bases outside the gene matches. The CDR3 runs 13 residues. The CDR3 sequence: CASTTAGGYEQYF. Written as DNA, the CDR3 is TGTGCCAGCACCACGGCGGGGGGGTACGAGCAGTACTTC.

This chain connects TRBV5-4 to TRBJ2-1, with 9 nucleotides matching TRBD2. The CDR3 is 15 amino acids. The germline V gene encodes CDR1 SGHNT and CDR2 YYREEE (reference sequence). Trimming cost V 6 bases and J 6 bases; bases outside gene matches: 10. Here the CDR3 reads CASTKGTSGSNEQFF. CDR3 coding DNA: TGTGCCAGCACCAAAGGCACTAGCGGGTCCAATGAGCAGTTCTTC.

This clone has just one count. The genes are TRBV7-9 and TRBJ2-5; D is unresolved. The CDR3 length is 11 residues. V shed 3 bases and J shed 4 bases, with 3 bases lying between them. CDR1 is SEHNR and CDR2 is FQNEAQ in the germline V gene (reference sequence). The CDR3 spells CASSFVETQYF. In DNA, the CDR3 is TGTGCCAGCAGCTTTGTAGAGACCCAGTACTTC.

The V gene is TRBV4-1, the J gene TRBJ1-3; D remains ambiguous. Trimming stripped 1 base from V and 8 bases from J, with 15 bases between. Looked up from germline, CDR1 is MGHRA and CDR2 is YSYEKL. The CDR3 length is 15 residues. The chain's CDR3 is CASSQASRRDDTIYF. The CDR3 DNA follows: TGCGCCAGCAGCCAAGCCTCAAGGAGGGATGACACCATATATTTT.

The V call is TRBV14, the J call TRBJ1-2, with unresolved D. CDR3 length equals 13 residues. V was clipped by 0 bases and J by 6 bases, with 8 bases between them. CDR1 and CDR2 from the germline V gene are SGHDN and FVKESK. The CDR3 reads CASSQDLGNGYTF. The CDR3 DNA reads as TGTGCCAGCAGCCAAGATCTCGGCAATGGCTACACCTTC.

This rearrangement joins TRBV7-8 to TRBJ2-7; TRBD2 agrees at 11 bases. Trimming cost V 0 bases and J 0 bases; bases outside gene matches: 7. CDR1 and CDR2 (germline): SGHVS, FQNEAQ. This CDR3 has 18 residues. The CDR3 reads CASSLAGTSGTSSYEQYF. The CDR3 DNA reads TGTGCCAGCAGCTTAGCGGGGACTAGCGGAACCTCCTCCTACGAGCAGTACTTC.

V is TRBV28 and J is TRBJ2-4, with D possibly matching TRBD2 (5 bases). Germline loops: CDR1 MDHEN, CDR2 SYDVKM. The ends were cut back, 6 bases at V and 3 bases at J, with 6 bases in the middle. CDR3 length: 12 residues. The CDR3 sequence: CASSRDKNIQYF. The CDR3, as DNA: TGTGCCAGCAGCCGGGACAAAAACATTCAGTACTTC.

The gene calls are TRBV28 and TRBJ2-5, with a weak D call TRBD2 (5 bases). V lost 4 bases and J 2 bases, leaving 11 bases between the germline ends. The germline V gene has CDR1 MDHEN and CDR2 SYDVKM. The CDR3 extends over 14 amino acids. CDR3 sequence: CASSSLAGQETQYF. The CDR3 DNA reads TGTGCCAGCAGTTCCCTAGCTGGGCAAGAGACCCAGTACTTC. Combining the CDR3 with reference TRBV28 and TRBJ2-5 gives the whole variable domain DVKVTQSSRYLVKRTGEKVFLECVQDMDHENMFWYRQDPGLGLRLIYFSYDVKMKEKGDIPEGYSVSREKKERFSLILESASTNQTSMYLCASSSLAGQETQYFGPGTRLLVL.

The V call is TRBV7-3, the J call TRBJ2-1; D is unresolved. Germline V lookup: CDR1 SGHTA, CDR2 FQGTGA. V was clipped by 5 bases and J by 4 bases, with 15 bases between them. The CDR3 has 15 residues. CDR3 sequence: CASSPGSPTYNEQFF. The CDR3, as DNA: TGTGCCAGCAGCCCTGGTAGCCCGACATACAATGAGCAGTTCTTC.

J is TRBJ1-5 and V is TRBV28; D is ambiguous. The CDR3 totals 15 residues. Germline assignment: CDR1 MDHEN and CDR2 SYDVKM. V was clipped by 8 bases and J by 6 bases, with 20 bases between them. The CDR3 region is CASLRMSDRSQPQHF. DNA of the CDR3: TGTGCCAGCTTAAGGATGTCCGATAGGAGTCAGCCCCAGCATTTT.